This record concerns one T cell receptor beta chain sequence. The repertoire was sequenced with immunoSEQ multiplex PCR; TCRdb's copy has only in-frame clones and lacks some. The profile shows about a million clones, 70% to 80% of them singletons. This record belongs to a study of shared clonotypes between healthy human individuals. Germline loops: CDR1 SGDLS, CDR2 YYNGEE. Trimming at V came to 3 bases and at J to 13 bases, leaving 6 bases not matched to a gene. The CDR3 contains 12 residues. The chain uses TRBV9 and TRBJ1-4; 7 nucleotides line up with TRBD1. The sequenced material came from memory CD4+ T cells from PBMCs. Noted subset: CD45RA-negative fraction. The TCR originated in a man aged 18 to 30 in good health. Some clones in this sample may be carry-over from other donors' samples. The CDR3 DNA sequence: TGTGCCAGCAGCGGTAGCAGGGGGAGACTGTTTTTT. Residues: CASSGSRGRLFF. Supplemented by reference TRBV9 and TRBJ1-4, the full variable domain reads DSGVTQTPKHLITATGQRVTLRCSPRSGDLSVYWYQQSLDQGLQFLIQYYNGEERAKGNILERFSAQQFPDLHSELNLSSLELGDSALYFCASSGSRGRLFFGSGTQLSVL.